These T cell receptor beta chains were read from a single sample in a study of long-term antiretroviral therapy in people with HIV. Generated by immunoSEQ multiplex PCR, the TCRdb table keeps only in-frame clones and is missing some. The sample yields tens of thousands of clones, 94% seen once. Material: unsorted PBMCs, obtained around 7.4 years after starting antiretroviral therapy. The receptors come from a man aged 50 or older with HIV. Each CDR3 is given with its conserved first and last residue. A D gene is named only where the DNA matches it firmly. Where a row states a size, it is once, few, many or the class of an expanded clone; other rows omit it.

clone_size: -; j_call: TRBJ2-2; d_call: -; v_call: TRBV18; cdr3_aa: CASSGDVGPRTGELFF; cdr3_nt: TGTGCCAGCTCAGGGGACGTCGGGCCGCGGACCGGGGAGCTGTTTTTT
clone_size: -; j_call: TRBJ1-6; d_call: TRBD1; v_call: TRBV11-2; cdr3_aa: CASSSGTGGLGNSPLHF; cdr3_nt: TGTGCCAGCAGCTCCGGAACAGGGGGCTTAGGGAATTCACCCCTCCACTTT
clone_size: -; j_call: TRBJ1-5; d_call: -; v_call: TRBV6-1; cdr3_aa: CASSESPNQPQHF; cdr3_nt: TGTGCCAGCAGTGAAAGCCCCAATCAGCCCCAGCATTTT
clone_size: -; j_call: TRBJ2-3; d_call: TRBD2; v_call: TRBV5-1; cdr3_aa: CASSLGTSGRTDTQYF; cdr3_nt: TGCGCCAGCAGCTTGGGGACTAGCGGGAGAACAGATACGCAGTATTTT
clone_size: -; j_call: TRBJ1-1; d_call: -; v_call: TRBV5-1; cdr3_aa: CASSLLGVMNTKAFF; cdr3_nt: TGCGCCAGCAGCTTACTCGGGGTGATGAACACTAAAGCTTTCTTT
clone_size: -; j_call: TRBJ1-5; d_call: -; v_call: TRBV30; cdr3_aa: CAWSTGQGFLGNQPQHF; cdr3_nt: TGTGCCTGGAGTACGGGGCAGGGCTTCCTGGGAAATCAGCCCCAGCATTTT
clone_size: -; j_call: TRBJ1-2; d_call: -; v_call: TRBV13; cdr3_aa: CASSLGGTPNYGYTF; cdr3_nt: TGTGCCAGCAGCTTAGGCGGGACACCTAACTATGGCTACACCTTC
clone_size: -; j_call: TRBJ2-1; d_call: -; v_call: TRBV30; cdr3_aa: CAWSVLGNEQFF; cdr3_nt: TGTGCCTGGAGTGTACTCGGCAATGAGCAGTTCTTC
clone_size: -; j_call: TRBJ2-7; d_call: -; v_call: TRBV5-8; cdr3_aa: CASSLVGGSYEQYF; cdr3_nt: TGTGCCAGCAGCTTGGTAGGCGGCTCCTACGAGCAGTACTTC
clone_size: -; j_call: TRBJ2-5; d_call: -; v_call: TRBV13; cdr3_aa: CASSPRAGETQYF; cdr3_nt: TGTGCCAGCAGCCCCCGGGCCGGAGAGACCCAGTACTTC
clone_size: -; j_call: TRBJ2-1; d_call: TRBD2; v_call: TRBV7-6; cdr3_aa: CASSAREPGLYNEQFF; cdr3_nt: TGTGCCAGCAGCGCCAGGGAACCGGGACTATACAATGAGCAGTTCTTC
clone_size: -; j_call: TRBJ1-6; d_call: -; v_call: TRBV5-4; cdr3_aa: CASKTAAASSYNSPLHF; cdr3_nt: TGTGCCAGTAAGACAGCCGCCGCGAGCTCCTATAATTCACCCCTCCACTTT
clone_size: -; j_call: TRBJ2-7; d_call: -; v_call: TRBV27; cdr3_aa: CASSLLGTSYEQYF; cdr3_nt: TGTGCCAGCAGTTTACTCGGGACATCATACGAGCAGTACTTC
clone_size: -; j_call: TRBJ2-7; d_call: TRBD1; v_call: TRBV19; cdr3_aa: CASSINRGYEQYF; cdr3_nt: TGTGCCAGTAGTATAAACAGGGGCTACGAGCAGTACTTC
clone_size: -; j_call: TRBJ1-1; d_call: TRBD1; v_call: TRBV6-5; cdr3_aa: CASSRTGTGVTEAFF; cdr3_nt: TGTGCCAGCAGCCGAACCGGGACAGGGGTCACTGAAGCTTTCTTT
clone_size: -; j_call: TRBJ2-3; d_call: TRBD2; v_call: TRBV28; cdr3_aa: CASSSNQLRLAGTDTQYF; cdr3_nt: TGTGCCAGCAGTTCAAACCAACTCAGACTAGCGGGGACAGATACGCAGTATTTT
clone_size: -; j_call: TRBJ2-3; d_call: -; v_call: TRBV9; cdr3_aa: CASSVAGGHSTDTQYF; cdr3_nt: TGTGCCAGCAGCGTAGCTGGAGGGCATAGCACAGATACGCAGTATTTT
clone_size: -; j_call: TRBJ2-7; d_call: -; v_call: TRBV5-6; cdr3_aa: CASSRSSWDGGAPFEQYF; cdr3_nt: TGTGCCAGCAGTCGGTCCTCCTGGGACGGGGGAGCCCCGTTTGAGCAGTACTTC
clone_size: -; j_call: TRBJ1-5; d_call: TRBD1; v_call: TRBV2; cdr3_aa: CASRTGGLQPQHF; cdr3_nt: TGTGCCAGCAGAACAGGGGGGCTCCAGCCCCAGCATTTT
clone_size: -; j_call: TRBJ2-1; d_call: TRBD2; v_call: TRBV7-9; cdr3_aa: CASSFGLAGRDEQFF; cdr3_nt: TGTGCCAGCAGCTTTGGTCTAGCGGGGAGGGATGAGCAGTTCTTC
clone_size: -; j_call: TRBJ1-4; d_call: -; v_call: TRBV4-1; cdr3_aa: CASSQELVKGEKLFF; cdr3_nt: TGCGCCAGCAGCCAAGAATTGGTGAAGGGTGAAAAACTGTTTTTT
clone_size: -; j_call: TRBJ2-6; d_call: TRBD2; v_call: TRBV27; cdr3_aa: CASSDGGAGANVLTF; cdr3_nt: TGTGCCAGCAGCGACGGGGGGGCTGGGGCCAACGTCCTGACTTTC
clone_size: -; j_call: TRBJ2-1; d_call: -; v_call: TRBV2; cdr3_aa: CASKTSRGLGGQFF; cdr3_nt: TGTGCCAGCAAGACTTCGCGGGGTTTAGGGGGGCAGTTCTTC
clone_size: -; j_call: TRBJ2-3; d_call: -; v_call: TRBV19; cdr3_aa: CASRKTGTDTQYF; cdr3_nt: TGTGCCAGTAGGAAAACAGGCACAGATACGCAGTATTTT
clone_size: -; j_call: TRBJ2-1; d_call: -; v_call: TRBV9; cdr3_aa: CASSATGEGEQFF; cdr3_nt: TGTGCCAGCAGCGCAACAGGGGAGGGGGAGCAGTTCTTC
clone_size: -; j_call: TRBJ1-2; d_call: -; v_call: TRBV6-4; cdr3_aa: CASSEGQNYGYTF; cdr3_nt: TGTGCCAGCAGTGAAGGGCAGAACTATGGCTACACCTTC
clone_size: -; j_call: TRBJ2-3; d_call: -; v_call: TRBV5-1; cdr3_aa: CASSAGVTGTDPTDTQYF; cdr3_nt: TGCGCCAGCAGTGCAGGGGTGACTGGCACCGACCCCACAGATACGCAGTATTTT
clone_size: once; j_call: TRBJ2-2; d_call: TRBD1; v_call: TRBV19; cdr3_aa: CASSTSRQGNTGELFF; cdr3_nt: TGTGCCAGTAGTACATCACGACAGGGGAACACCGGGGAGCTGTTTTTT
clone_size: -; j_call: TRBJ2-3; d_call: TRBD2; v_call: TRBV7-3; cdr3_aa: CASSPTAGSTDTQYF; cdr3_nt: TGTGCCAGCAGCCCCACAGCGGGGAGCACAGATACGCAGTATTTT
clone_size: -; j_call: TRBJ1-2; d_call: -; v_call: TRBV19; cdr3_aa: CASSRTEVGHGYTF; cdr3_nt: TGTGCCAGTAGTAGGACAGAGGTGGGCCATGGCTACACCTTC
clone_size: -; j_call: TRBJ1-1; d_call: -; v_call: TRBV7-2; cdr3_aa: CASSPRGANTEAFF; cdr3_nt: TGTGCCAGCAGCCCCCGGGGGGCGAACACTGAAGCTTTCTTT
clone_size: -; j_call: TRBJ2-7; d_call: -; v_call: TRBV6-1; cdr3_aa: CASFLRGGIEQYF; cdr3_nt: TGTGCCAGCTTCCTCCGAGGGGGGATCGAGCAGTACTTC
clone_size: -; j_call: TRBJ1-2; d_call: -; v_call: TRBV7-8; cdr3_aa: CASSLGQAGDGYTF; cdr3_nt: TGTGCCAGCAGCTTAGGACAGGCAGGGGATGGCTACACCTTC